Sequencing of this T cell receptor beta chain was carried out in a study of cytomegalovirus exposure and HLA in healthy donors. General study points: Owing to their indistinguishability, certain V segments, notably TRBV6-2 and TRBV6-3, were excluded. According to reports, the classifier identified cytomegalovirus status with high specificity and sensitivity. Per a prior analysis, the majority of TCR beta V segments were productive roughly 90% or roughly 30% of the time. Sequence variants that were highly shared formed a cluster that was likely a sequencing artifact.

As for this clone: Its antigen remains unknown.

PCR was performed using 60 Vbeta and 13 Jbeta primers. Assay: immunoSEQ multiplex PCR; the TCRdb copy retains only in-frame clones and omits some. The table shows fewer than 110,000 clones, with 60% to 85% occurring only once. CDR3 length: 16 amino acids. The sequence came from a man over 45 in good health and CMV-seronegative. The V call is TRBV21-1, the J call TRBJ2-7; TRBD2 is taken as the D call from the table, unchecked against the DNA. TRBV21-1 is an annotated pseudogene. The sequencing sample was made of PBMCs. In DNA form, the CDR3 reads TGTGCCAGCAGCATCGCAGGACTAGCGGGGGCCTACGAGCAGTACTTC. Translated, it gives CASSIAGLAGAYEQYF.